The 7 T cell receptor beta chains presented below share a single source sample, sequenced in a study of blood T cells in healthy people across ages. Primers used in a second PCR of roughly 6 to 12 cycles were a sample-barcoded 5' primer and a J-beta primer mix. TCRdb passed the 5' RACE reads through MiXCR, listing each CDR3 protein once. The table lists 1,500,000 or so distinct CDR3 sequences, about 42% of them singletons. The sample was blood. The receptors were sampled from a young woman in good health.

This clonotype showed up just a few times. This chain links TRBV29-1 with TRBJ2-2; 7 bases agree with TRBD2. The germline V gene has CDR1 SQVTM and CDR2 ANQGSEA. This CDR3 spans 15 amino acids. The trim removed 6 bases at V and 4 bases at J, leaving 11 bases unmatched. The CDR3 protein is CSVWGTTGRTGELFF. The CDR3 bases are TGCAGCGTATGGGGGACTACGGGTCGCACCGGGGAGCTGTTTTTT.

The genes are TRBV7-3 and TRBJ2-3; D is unresolved. Germline CDR1 SGHTA, CDR2 FQGTGA. The V end was cut by 3 bases, the J end by 10 bases, with 14 bases between. CDR3 length: 13 amino acids. The CDR3 bases are TGTGCCAGCAGCTTTGGGGTTGTGGATCCGCAGTATTTT. The encoded protein is CASSFGVVDPQYF.

The chain recombines TRBV21-1 with TRBJ2-1. TRBV21-1 is a recognized pseudogene. The CDR3 covers 12 residues. The CDR3 loop reads CANSPGFHEQFF. For the CDR3, the DNA is TGTGCCAACAGCCCTGGATTCCATGAGCAGTTCTTC.

CDR3 residues: CASSDQTSRQYF. CDR3 DNA sequence: TGTGCCAGCAGTGACCAGACTAGTCGGCAGTACTTC. The V and J genes are TRBV2 and TRBJ2-7; tentative D call: TRBD2 (6 bases). CDR3 length: 12 residues. Trimming cost V 3 bases and J 9 bases, with 12 bases left between them. Germline CDR1 reads SNHLY; CDR2 reads FYNNEI.

With respect to this clonotype: A much larger clonotype is one base distant, so this may be a read error. The genes are TRBV6-2 or TRBV6-3 and TRBJ2-1; 11 bases map to TRBD1. CDR1 is MNHEY and CDR2 is SVGEGT in the germline V gene. V shed 6 bases and J 3 bases; nucleotides not matched to a gene: 4. This CDR3 spans 15 amino acids. DNA of the CDR3: TGTGCCAGCAGGCGGGACAGGGGGTTCTACAATGAGCAGTTCTTC. This encodes CASRRDRGFYNEQFF.

This rearrangement joins TRBV27 to TRBJ2-7, with no clear D. V was pared by 2 bases and J by 2 bases, with 10 bases between. CDR3 length equals 14 residues. Germline V gives CDR1 MNHEY, CDR2 SMNVEV (reference sequence). Written as DNA, the CDR3 is TGTGCCAGCAGTTTAACACAGATACCCTACGAGCAGTACTTC. It yields the protein CASSLTQIPYEQYF.

This clonotype was detected a few times. The CDR3 is CSVGTATYNEQFF. CDR3 sequence (DNA): TGCAGTGTTGGGACAGCTACCTACAATGAGCAGTTCTTC. This chain links TRBV20-1 with TRBJ2-1; 7 nucleotides match TRBD1. Looked up from germline, CDR1 is DFQATT and CDR2 is SNEGSKA (reference sequence). The V and J ends lost 7 bases and 2 bases, in that order; junction bases with no gene match: 5. CDR3 length: 13 residues.